Following are 25 T cell receptor beta chains from one sample sequenced in a study of metastatic and nonmetastatic thyroid tumors. Patients had received no treatment of any kind before thyroid surgery. TCRdb re-called the PCR reads with MiXCR. The sample carries about 16,000 clones, 31% recorded once. The sequencing input was blood. These receptors all come from a female donor with papillary thyroid cancer or a benign thyroid nodule (not recorded which). Some clones in this sample may be carry-over from other donors' samples.

The V call is TRBV6-1, the J call TRBJ2-5; 7 positions match TRBD1. The CDR3 contains 16 residues. V was pared by 6 bases and J by 3 bases, with 13 bases of the junction left unmatched. Germline CDR1 reads MNHNS; CDR2 reads SASEGT. The CDR3 DNA follows: TGTGCCAGCAGAGACCACCCAGGGACAGCCGAAGAGACCCAGTACTTC. Its protein product is CASRDHPGTAEETQYF.

The J gene is TRBJ2-3, the V gene TRBV30, with 13 nucleotides matching TRBD2. This CDR3 has 14 residues. V lost 8 bases and J lost 6; bases outside the gene matches: 8. The germline gives CDR1 GTSNPN, CDR2 SVGIG (reference sequence). The CDR3 reads CAPTSGGPTDTQYF. The CDR3 coding sequence is TGTGCCCCGACTAGCGGGGGGCCCACGGATACGCAGTATTTT.

V and J are TRBV20-1 and TRBJ1-1; tentative D call: TRBD1 (6 bases). The V gene lost 0 bases and the J gene lost 7 bases, with 18 bases spanning the gap. Germline V gene lookup returns CDR1 DFQATT and CDR2 SNEGSKA (reference sequence). The CDR3 extends over 15 amino acids. In DNA form, the CDR3 reads TGCAGTGCTAGAGAAATGGGAGCAGGGGTTGATGAAGCTTTCTTT. Its translation: CSAREMGAGVDEAFF.

This clone rates as medium-sized. The chain carries TRBV20-1 and TRBJ2-7; no clear D gene. The V and J ends lost 6 bases and 1 base respectively, with 13 bases between them. Germline loops: CDR1 DFQATT, CDR2 SNEGSKA (reference sequence). The CDR3 is 13 residues long. The DNA for the CDR3 is TGCAGTGCCCCCCGCATGGGGTCCTACGAGCAGTACTTC. This encodes CSAPRMGSYEQYF.

V is TRBV20-1 and J is TRBJ1-1; D gene unclear. Germline values: CDR1 DFQATT, CDR2 SNEGSKA (reference sequence). This CDR3 comprises 13 residues. The germline V and J ends were trimmed by 5 bases and 4 bases, with 14 bases remaining between them. CDR3 DNA sequence: TGCAGTGCTCAAAGTAAGGTGGGCACTGAAGCTTTCTTT. Amino acids: CSAQSKVGTEAFF.

This clone was detected ten times or more. The chain is built from TRBV12-3 or TRBV12-4 and TRBJ1-5, with D perhaps matching TRBD1 (6 bases). With 2 bases removed from V and 4 bases from J, the gap between germline ends came to 9 bases. This CDR3 spans 14 amino acids. CDR3: CASSLRGANQPQHF. The CDR3 nucleotides read TGTGCCAGCAGTTTACGGGGGGCAAATCAGCCCCAGCATTTT.

The V and J genes are TRBV3-1 and TRBJ1-2, with 8 positions matching TRBD1. Germline V gene lookup returns CDR1 LGHDT and CDR2 YNNKEL (reference sequence). J lost 7 bases, V lost 0 bases, and 4 bases had no gene match. The CDR3 is made up of 14 amino acids. The CDR3 DNA sequence: TGTGCCAGCAGCCAAGATTCAGGGGGCTCTGGCTACACCTTC. Its protein is CASSQDSGGSGYTF.

The rearrangement joins TRBV12-3 or TRBV12-4 to TRBJ1-2; perhaps TRBD1 as D (5 bases). This CDR3 has 13 residues. V was trimmed by 6 bases and J by 4 bases, leaving 12 bases between them. The CDR3 loop is CASSLTGPYGYTF. The CDR3 bases are TGTGCCAGCAGCCTAACGGGGCCCTATGGCTACACCTTC.

This clone was counted only a few times. The rearrangement joins TRBV12-3 or TRBV12-4 to TRBJ2-7; 7 bases match TRBD1. The CDR3 runs 14 residues. V lost 5 bases to trimming and J lost 2 bases; unmatched junction nucleotides: 6. The CDR3 nucleotides are TGTGCCAGCAGTCTCCAGACAGGGCCCTACGAGCAGTACTTC. It encodes CASSLQTGPYEQYF.

In its sample, this clone ranks as medium-sized (0.01 to 0.1%). The V call is TRBV7-9, the J call TRBJ2-5, with D hard to call. Germline V gives CDR1 SEHNR, CDR2 FQNEAQ (reference sequence). This CDR3 is 12 amino acids long. Trimming left V 0 bases short and J 1 base short, with 0 bases between. Here the CDR3 reads CASSLAQETQYF. CDR3 coding DNA: TGTGCCAGCAGCTTAGCCCAAGAGACCCAGTACTTC.

Sample share makes this clone medium-sized. The chain recombines TRBV7-9 with TRBJ2-7; the match to TRBD1 covers 9 bases. This CDR3 contains 13 residues. The germline gives CDR1 SEHNR, CDR2 FQNEAQ (reference sequence). Trimming took 7 bases from V and 6 from J; bases not matched to a gene: 7. CDR3 in amino acids: CASNPGQGGEQYF. The CDR3 DNA reads as TGTGCCAGCAACCCGGGACAGGGTGGCGAGCAGTACTTC.

Note on this clone: At one of its ends the junction is not consistent with the germline gene, which may arise from a read error. The V call is TRBV7-7, the J call TRBJ2-3; 7 bases match TRBD1. This CDR3 contains 15 residues. The V gene's germline CDR1 is SSHAT and CDR2 FNYEAQ (reference sequence). CDR3 DNA sequence: TGTGCTAGCAGCTCTCGGGACAGTCGCACAGATACGCAGTATTTT. It specifies CASSSRDSRTDTQYF.

This clone qualifies as medium-sized. The CDR3 DNA follows: TGTGCCAGCAGTCTCGGGACAGGGGTTGTGTACGAGCAGTACTTC. Encoded protein: CASSLGTGVVYEQYF. This chain connects TRBV28 to TRBJ2-7; 10 bases line up with TRBD1. CDR1 is MDHEN, CDR2 SYDVKM, per germline. The CDR3 contains 15 residues. The V segment lost 5 bases and the J segment 4 bases; nucleotides outside the gene matches: 8.

This chain links TRBV9 with TRBJ2-6; D is possibly TRBD1 (5 bases). Deletions cut 4 bases from V and 0 bases from J, with 11 bases between. Germline-derived CDR1 and CDR2 are SGDLS and YYNGEE. The CDR3 extends over 16 amino acids. CDR3 bases: TGTGCCAGCAGCCCGAGGACAAACTCTGGGGCCAACGTCCTGACTTTC. Residues: CASSPRTNSGANVLTF.

This clone was detected many times. The chain links TRBV6-4 to TRBJ1-4; D ambiguous. The V gene's germline CDR1 is MRHNA and CDR2 SNTAGT. The V gene lost 2 bases and the J gene lost 10 bases, with 14 bases spanning the gap. There are 14 residues in the CDR3. The CDR3 DNA sequence: TGTGCCAGCAGTGACCCTTCACCCATTTCAAAACTGTTTTTT. Its translation: CASSDPSPISKLFF.

This clone ranks as medium-sized (0.01 to 0.1%). The rearrangement uses TRBV24-1 and TRBJ2-3; 7 bases align to TRBD2. V was pared by 10 bases and J by 5 bases, with 11 bases of the junction left unmatched. The CDR3 loop spans 14 amino acids. Germline lookup yields CDR1 KGHDR and CDR2 SFDVKD. CDR3 in amino acids: CATGGEGMGDTQYF. The CDR3 coding sequence is TGTGCCACGGGGGGGGAGGGGATGGGAGATACGCAGTATTTT.

The sample holds many counts of this clone. Other nucleotide sequences in the sample specify the same CDR3. V usage is TRBV30 and J usage is TRBJ1-1; D gene unclear. Trimming removed 3 bases from V and 5 bases from J, with 10 bases in between. CDR3 length: 12 residues. Germline V gives CDR1 GTSNPN, CDR2 SVGIG (reference sequence). CDR3 nucleotide sequence: TGTGCCTGGAGCAATTTAGGGACTGAAGCTTTCTTT. Protein: CAWSNLGTEAFF.

This clone was observed many times. The V gene is TRBV25-1, the J gene TRBJ1-4, with 9 bases matching TRBD1. The V and J ends lost 10 bases and 4 bases, in that order; junction bases with no gene match: 4. The germline V gene encodes CDR1 MGHDK and CDR2 SYGVNS. This CDR3 is 13 amino acids long. CDR3 in DNA: TGTGCCACCCAGGGACAGGGTAATGAAAAACTGTTTTTT. This sequence encodes CATQGQGNEKLFF.

In this sample, this clone is medium-sized. This chain joins TRBV11-2 and TRBJ1-2; tentative D call: TRBD1 (5 bases). Deletions cut 3 bases from V and 6 bases from J, with 11 bases between. There are 13 residues in the CDR3. Per the germline V gene, CDR1 is SGHAT and CDR2 is FQNNGV. The CDR3 DNA reads TGTGCCAGCAGCTTCGAAGGGACCAATGGCTACACCTTC. Protein: CASSFEGTNGYTF.

This clone turned up a few times. The CDR3 loop is CASSRSGASSYNEQFF. In DNA form, the CDR3 reads TGTGCCAGCAGCCGGAGCGGGGCCAGCTCCTACAATGAGCAGTTCTTC. V usage is TRBV6-1 and J usage is TRBJ2-1; 7 bases line up with TRBD2. The CDR3 has 16 amino acids. Germline V lookup: CDR1 MNHNS, CDR2 SASEGT. J was trimmed by 0 bases and V by 6 bases; bases with no gene match: 8.

This clone was counted between two and nine times. At one of its ends the junction is not consistent with the germline gene, which may arise from a read error. The gene calls are TRBV28 and TRBJ2-2; D is unresolved. CDR3 size: 13 residues. Looked up from germline, CDR1 is MDHEN and CDR2 is SYDVKM. CDR3 in amino acids: CASSSSVVGQLFF. CDR3 coding DNA: TGTGCCAGCAGTTCCTCAGTCGTCGGGCAGCTGTTTTTT.

This clone was recorded at least ten times. Given a much more abundant clone one base away, this may be a read error. The chain couples TRBV11-2 to TRBJ2-3; 9 nucleotides align to TRBD2. V lost 6 bases and J lost 4; bases outside the gene matches: 11. CDR3 length equals 16 residues. The germline CDR1 and CDR2 sequences are SGHAT and FQNNGV. The CDR3 here is CASRGFGGGAPDTQYF. The CDR3 bases are TGTGCCAGCAGGGGATTTGGCGGGGGGGCGCCAGATACGCAGTATTTT.

In regard to this clone: The CDR3 does not close with the conserved phenylalanine or tryptophan, likely indicating a read error. The chain uses TRBV30 and TRBJ1-1; D remains ambiguous. The CDR3 contains 12 residues. Looked up from germline, CDR1 is GTSNPN and CDR2 is SVGIG (reference sequence). The ends were cut back, 1 base at V and 4 bases at J, with 7 bases in the middle. The DNA for the CDR3 is TGTGCCTGGAGTGCCGGAGTCACTGAAGCTTTCCTT. Translated: CAWSAGVTEAFL.

This clone ranks as medium-sized. This rearrangement joins TRBV5-1 to TRBJ1-2; D is undetermined. This CDR3 comprises 14 residues. Trimming removed 2 bases at V and 1 base at J, with 9 bases between. Germline CDR1 is SGHRS and CDR2 is YFSETQ. The CDR3 is CASSFEDFNYGYTF. In DNA, the CDR3 is TGCGCCAGCAGCTTTGAAGACTTTAACTATGGCTACACCTTC.

The chain has TRBV11-2 and TRBJ2-1; 14 bases are a match to TRBD2. From germline, CDR1 is SGHAT and CDR2 FQNNGV. The CDR3 loop spans 18 amino acids. The junction had 5 bases not matched to a gene; V was cut back by 0 bases and J by 4 bases. CDR3 residues: CASSLEGTSGRWYNEQFF. CDR3 nucleotides: TGTGCCAGCAGCTTAGAAGGGACTAGCGGGAGATGGTACAATGAGCAGTTCTTC. The full variable domain, with the rest looked up from reference TRBV11-2 and TRBJ2-1, is EAGVAQSPRYKIIEKRQSVAFWCNPISGHATLYWYQQILGQGPKLLIQFQNNGVVDDSQLPKDRFSAERLKGVDSTLKIQPAKLEDSAVYLCASSLEGTSGRWYNEQFFGPGTRLTVL.